This passage covers 5 T cell receptor beta chains from one sample sequenced in a study of blood T cell repertoires in COVID-19. Method: immunoSEQ multiplex PCR; TCRdb's copy keeps in-frame clones and lacks some. The sample consists of fewer than 300,000 clones, 70% to 90% of them appearing once. The sequenced sample consisted of PBMCs or T cells enriched from blood (not recorded which). These receptors originate from a man between 18 and 35 years old who had recovered from COVID-19.

For the CDR3, the DNA is TGTGCCAGCAGCCCAACAGGGACAGGGGCGGGGGAGACCCAGTACTTC. Translated, it gives CASSPTGTGAGETQYF. This rearrangement joins TRBV7-3 to TRBJ2-5, with 10 bases aligning to TRBD1. V trimming: 5 bases; J trimming: 5 bases; junction bases outside the gene matches: 11. The CDR3 sequence is 16 residues long. Germline V gene data show CDR1 as SGHTA and CDR2 as FQGTGA.

This rearrangement joins TRBV25-1 to TRBJ1-6; D is unresolved. Germline assignment: CDR1 MGHDK and CDR2 SYGVNS. Trimming removed 2 bases from V and 7 bases from J, with 12 bases in between. This CDR3 is 15 amino acids long. The CDR3 region is CASSETNRGNSPLHF. CDR3 nucleotides: TGTGCCAGCAGTGAAACCAACCGAGGGAATTCACCCCTCCACTTT.

This sequence joins TRBV30 and TRBJ1-2; tentative D call: TRBD1 (6 bases). This CDR3 is 13 amino acids long. Germline values: CDR1 GTSNPN, CDR2 SVGIG (reference sequence). The germline V and J ends were trimmed by 5 bases and 5 bases, with 15 bases remaining between them. This chain's CDR3 is CAWETGYTYGYTF. The CDR3 DNA follows: TGTGCCTGGGAAACAGGGTACACTTATGGCTACACCTTC.

V is TRBV30 and J is TRBJ1-5; D is undetermined. The CDR3 extends over 13 amino acids. V lost 1 base to trimming and J lost 1 base, with 5 bases between them. Germline loops: CDR1 GTSNPN, CDR2 SVGIG (reference sequence). The CDR3 spells CAWSGQSNQPQHF. Written as DNA, the CDR3 is TGTGCCTGGAGTGGACAAAGCAATCAGCCCCAGCATTTT.

This clone is a singleton in its sample. This CDR3 reads CASSLASGTGSAYGYTF. The CDR3 coding sequence is TGTGCCAGCAGCTTAGCGTCCGGGACAGGGTCTGCTTATGGCTACACCTTC. The chain joins TRBV7-9 to TRBJ1-2; 9 nucleotides agree with TRBD1. The germline V gene has CDR1 SEHNR and CDR2 FQNEAQ (reference sequence). The ends lost 0 bases at V and 5 bases at J; junction bases unmatched: 10. CDR3 length equals 17 residues. The full variable domain, in which reference TRBV7-9 and TRBJ1-2 provide the parts outside the CDR3, is DTGVSQNPRHKITKRGQNVTFRCDPISEHNRLYWYRQTLGQGPEFLTYFQNEAQLEKSRLLSDRFSAERPKGSFSTLEIQRTEQGDSAMYLCASSLASGTGSAYGYTFGSGTRLTVV.